This T cell receptor beta chain was profiled in a study of blood T cell repertoires in COVID-19. Study background: PBMCs, B-cell-depleted T cells, or T cells provided the cDNA or gDNA that made up the material.

Assay used: immunoSEQ multiplex PCR; TCRdb lists only in-frame clones, some missing. The sample contains roughly 200,000 clones, more than 75% of which appear only once. A few counts support this clone. The CDR3 has 15 residues. Between the trimmed V and J ends, which lost 4 bases and 0 bases, there was a span of 10 bases. The germline V gene has CDR1 SEHNR and CDR2 FQNEAQ (reference sequence). This TCR was sampled from a middle-aged man with active or convalescent COVID-19. V gene TRBV7-9 combines with J gene TRBJ1-3; D uncertain. Sequenced input: peripheral blood. CDR3 nucleotides: TGTGCCAGCAGCTCGCTCCCGGTCTCTGGAAACACCATATATTTT. This codes for CASSSLPVSGNTIYF.